This entry describes one T cell receptor (beta chain). These data belong to a study of blood T cell repertoires in COVID-19. Study-level background: Specimens from acute and convalescent COVID-19 originated in the United States, Italy and Spain. In each case, the material was cDNA or gDNA derived from T cells, B-cell-depleted T cells, or PBMCs.

The data were produced by immunoSEQ multiplex PCR, yet TCRdb's version contains in-frame clones alone and is incomplete. The sample holds 150,000 to 180,000 clones; about 83% are singletons and the top ten take 9.5% to 13%. This CDR3 is 13 amino acids long. V dropped 4 bases and J dropped 9; count of bases not matched to a gene: 3. Per the germline V gene, CDR1 is WNHNN and CDR2 is SYGVQD (reference sequence). The receptor was isolated from a woman aged 60-75 years with COVID-19, enrolled during active disease. Sequencing was carried out using peripheral blood. The genes are TRBV10-1 and TRBJ2-5; 12 bases agree with TRBD2. CDR3 region: CASSGLAGVPQYF. The CDR3 DNA is TGCGCCAGCAGTGGACTAGCGGGGGTTCCCCAGTACTTC.